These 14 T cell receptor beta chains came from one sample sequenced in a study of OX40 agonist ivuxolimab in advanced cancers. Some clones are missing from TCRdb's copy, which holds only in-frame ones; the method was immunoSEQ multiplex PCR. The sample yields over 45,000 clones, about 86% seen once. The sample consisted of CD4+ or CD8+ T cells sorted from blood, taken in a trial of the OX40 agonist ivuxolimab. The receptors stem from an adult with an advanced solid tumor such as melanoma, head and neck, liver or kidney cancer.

In DNA form, the CDR3 reads TGTGCCAGCAGCGTAGGGGGGGGCTTCTACGAGCAGTACTTC. It codes for CASSVGGGFYEQYF. The chain links TRBV9 to TRBJ2-7; possible D gene TRBD2, 7 bases. Germline CDR1 is SGDLS and CDR2 is YYNGEE. V gave up 0 bases and J gave up 3 bases, with 10 bases separating them. The CDR3 is 14 amino acids.

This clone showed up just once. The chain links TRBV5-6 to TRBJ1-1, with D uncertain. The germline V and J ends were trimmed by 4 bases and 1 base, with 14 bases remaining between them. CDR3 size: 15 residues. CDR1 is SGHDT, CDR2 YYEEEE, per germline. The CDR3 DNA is TGTGCCAGCAGCCCGAGTGGCCTGAAGAACACTGAAGCTTTCTTT. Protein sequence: CASSPSGLKNTEAFF.

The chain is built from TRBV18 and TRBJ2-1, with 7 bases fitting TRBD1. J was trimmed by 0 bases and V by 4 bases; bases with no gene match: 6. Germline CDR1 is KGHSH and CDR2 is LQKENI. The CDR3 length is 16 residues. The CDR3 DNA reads TGTGCCAGCTCACGGGGGACAGCTAGCTCCTACAATGAGCAGTTCTTC. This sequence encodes CASSRGTASSYNEQFF.

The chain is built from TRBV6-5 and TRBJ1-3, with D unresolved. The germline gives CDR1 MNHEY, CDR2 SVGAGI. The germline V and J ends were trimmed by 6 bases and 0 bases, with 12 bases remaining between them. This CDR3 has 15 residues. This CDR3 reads CASRVNFHSGNTIYF. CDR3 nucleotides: TGTGCCAGCAGGGTTAATTTTCACTCTGGAAACACCATATATTTT.

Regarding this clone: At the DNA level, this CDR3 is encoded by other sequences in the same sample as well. CDR3: CASRLTGNVHPPLHF. The CDR3 nucleotides are TGTGCCAGCAGGCTAACGGGGAACGTTCATCCACCCCTCCACTTT. The V gene is TRBV2, the J gene TRBJ1-6; D is ambiguous. Trimming removed 6 bases at V and 11 bases at J, with 20 bases between. CDR1 and CDR2 from the germline V gene are SNHLY and FYNNEI. There are 15 residues in the CDR3.

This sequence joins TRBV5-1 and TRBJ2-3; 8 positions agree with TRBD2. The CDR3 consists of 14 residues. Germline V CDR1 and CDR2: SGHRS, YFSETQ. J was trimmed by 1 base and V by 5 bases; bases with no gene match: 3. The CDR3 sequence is CASRRGDGTDTQYF. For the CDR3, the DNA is TGCGCCAGCAGGCGGGGGGATGGCACAGATACGCAGTATTTT.

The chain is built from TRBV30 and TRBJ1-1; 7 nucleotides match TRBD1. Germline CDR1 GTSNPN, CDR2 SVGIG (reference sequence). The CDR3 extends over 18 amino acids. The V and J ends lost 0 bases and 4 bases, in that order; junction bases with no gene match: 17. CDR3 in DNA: TGTGCCTGGAGTGTATCCGCGGCCAGGGGGGAAATCCTCACTGAAGCTTTCTTT. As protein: CAWSVSAARGEILTEAFF.

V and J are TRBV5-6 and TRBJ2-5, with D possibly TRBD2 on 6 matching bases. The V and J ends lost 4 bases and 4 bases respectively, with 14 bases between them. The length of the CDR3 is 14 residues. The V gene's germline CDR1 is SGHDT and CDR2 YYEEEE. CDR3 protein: CASSAQGGGETQYF. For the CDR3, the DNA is TGTGCCAGCAGCGCCCAGGGAGGAGGAGAGACCCAGTACTTC.

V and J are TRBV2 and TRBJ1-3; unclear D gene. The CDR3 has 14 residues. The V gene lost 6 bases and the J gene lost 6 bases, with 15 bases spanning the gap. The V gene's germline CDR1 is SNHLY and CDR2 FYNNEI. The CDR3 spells CASRDESGKNTIYF. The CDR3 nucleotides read TGTGCCAGCAGGGACGAATCGGGAAAAAACACCATATATTTT.

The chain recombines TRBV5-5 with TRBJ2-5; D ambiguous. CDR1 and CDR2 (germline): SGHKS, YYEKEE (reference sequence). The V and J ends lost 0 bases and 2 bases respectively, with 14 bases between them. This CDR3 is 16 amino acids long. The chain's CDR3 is CASSLAVAVGQETQYF. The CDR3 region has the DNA TGTGCCAGCAGCTTGGCTGTGGCGGTCGGGCAAGAGACCCAGTACTTC.

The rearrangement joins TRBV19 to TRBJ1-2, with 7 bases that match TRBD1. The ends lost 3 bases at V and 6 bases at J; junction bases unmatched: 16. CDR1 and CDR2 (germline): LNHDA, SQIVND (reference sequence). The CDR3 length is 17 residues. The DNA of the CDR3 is TGTGCCAGTAGTATCCTGGGTAGGGGGACAGCAGATCATGGCTACACCTTC. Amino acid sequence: CASSILGRGTADHGYTF.

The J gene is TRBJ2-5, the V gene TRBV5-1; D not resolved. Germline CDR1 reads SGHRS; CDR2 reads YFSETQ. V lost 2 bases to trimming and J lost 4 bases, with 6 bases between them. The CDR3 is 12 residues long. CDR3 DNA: TGCGCCAGCAGCTTCTTAGGAGAGACCCAGTACTTC. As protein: CASSFLGETQYF.

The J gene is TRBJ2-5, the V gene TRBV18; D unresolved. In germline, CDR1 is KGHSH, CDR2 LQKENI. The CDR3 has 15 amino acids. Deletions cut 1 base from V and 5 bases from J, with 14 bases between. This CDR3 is CASSPLSAVWETQYF. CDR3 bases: TGTGCCAGCTCACCACTCTCAGCTGTCTGGGAGACCCAGTACTTC.

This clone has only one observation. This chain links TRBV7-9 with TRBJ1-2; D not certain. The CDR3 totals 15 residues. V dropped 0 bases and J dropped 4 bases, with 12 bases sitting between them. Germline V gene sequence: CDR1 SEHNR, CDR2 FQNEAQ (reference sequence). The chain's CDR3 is CASSLAPRGSYGYTF. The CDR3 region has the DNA TGTGCCAGCAGCTTAGCGCCGCGGGGAAGCTATGGCTACACCTTC.